These T cell receptor beta chains were read from a single sample in a study of persistence of HIV-infected CD4 T cells. These receptors have no known antigen. Repertoires were generated with immunoSEQ multiplex PCR, while TCRdb's copy carries only in-frame clones and drops some. The table lists around 60,000 clones, 65% to 80% of them singletons. The sample in question was CD4+ T cells sorted from PBMCs after roughly 18-hour stimulation, obtained from a patient who received antiretroviral therapy. The receptors were sampled from an adult man with HIV who was CMV-seropositive. Both conserved end residues are part of each CDR3. Clone sizes are given selectively: once, few, many, or a class where the clone is expanded.

clone size: .
V gene: TRBV6-5
CDR3 protein: CASSYRGGHEAFF

clone size: .
V gene: TRBV7-6
CDR3 protein: CASSLEPSGANVLTF

clone size: .
V gene: TRBV6-5
CDR3 protein: CASSSRLAGKGNEQFF

clone size: .
V gene: TRBV5-4
CDR3 protein: CASGRGRAEAFF

clone size: few
V gene: TRBV12-3/TRBV12-4
CDR3 protein: CASSFGTHEQFF

clone size: .
V gene: TRBV18
CDR3 protein: CASSPGSGGDYGYTF

clone size: .
V gene: TRBV11-1
CDR3 protein: CASSRGQKNTEAFF

clone size: .
V gene: TRBV19
CDR3 protein: CASTPLGGSYSNQPQHF

clone size: .
V gene: TRBV28
CDR3 protein: CASSYPRDRESYGYTF

clone size: .
V gene: TRBV5-1
CDR3 protein: CASSLGGGQTYNEQFF

clone size: once
V gene: TRBV5-1
CDR3 protein: CASSPSYRETEAFF

clone size: once
V gene: TRBV2
CDR3 protein: CASSPDVVPNEKLFF

clone size: .
V gene: TRBV2
CDR3 protein: CASRADRVGEKLFF

clone size: .
V gene: TRBV2
CDR3 protein: CASSAQYSNQPQHF

clone size: .
V gene: TRBV5-8
CDR3 protein: CASSKGGDTQYF

clone size: many
V gene: TRBV6-1
CDR3 protein: CASSDYRGLNQPQHF

clone size: .
V gene: TRBV16
CDR3 protein: CASSQSTPGVGTEQYF

clone size: .
V gene: TRBV9
CDR3 protein: CASSVAPRPSSGNTIYF

clone size: .
V gene: TRBV6-5
CDR3 protein: CASSSRREGQPQHF

clone size: .
V gene: TRBV5-1
CDR3 protein: CASSLMASGGPNTGELFF

clone size: .
V gene: TRBV18
CDR3 protein: CASSLGLTGNSPLHF

clone size: .
V gene: TRBV4-2
CDR3 protein: CASSYRGDTQYF

clone size: .
V gene: TRBV4-2
CDR3 protein: CASSPKGSTNEKLFF

clone size: .
V gene: TRBV2
CDR3 protein: CASSERETGVTGELFF

clone size: .
V gene: TRBV27
CDR3 protein: CASSRQDFYGYTF

clone size: .
V gene: TRBV15
CDR3 protein: CATSRGTATGASEQFF

clone size: .
V gene: TRBV18
CDR3 protein: CATSPRGPSSNTEAFF

clone size: .
V gene: TRBV6-5
CDR3 protein: CASKPGPSNTEAFF

clone size: few
V gene: TRBV28
CDR3 protein: CASSIPLEGGEKLFF

clone size: .
V gene: TRBV10-3
CDR3 protein: CAISGSGTGRHNEQFF

clone size: once
V gene: TRBV10-3
CDR3 protein: CAISDGQSYEQYF

clone size: .
V gene: TRBV6-1
CDR3 protein: CASSEFRGTSTDTQYF

clone size: .
V gene: TRBV27
CDR3 protein: CASRETGFGEKLFF

clone size: few
V gene: TRBV2
CDR3 protein: CASIRIHTNTEAFF

clone size: .
V gene: TRBV27
CDR3 protein: CASRRDRGPYEQYF

clone size: .
V gene: TRBV10-3
CDR3 protein: CAIRGPGRDSPLHF

clone size: once
V gene: TRBV27
CDR3 protein: CASSPPGLGPYEQYF

clone size: .
V gene: TRBV18
CDR3 protein: CASSEGHSNEKLFF

clone size: .
V gene: TRBV2
CDR3 protein: CASSGAGRLNQPQHF

clone size: .
V gene: TRBV28
CDR3 protein: CASGPQGASGNTIYF

clone size: .
V gene: TRBV2
CDR3 protein: CASSGGPNYGYTF

clone size: .
V gene: TRBV4-1
CDR3 protein: CASKPGPVNEKLFF

clone size: .
V gene: TRBV7-8
CDR3 protein: CASSLGGDGYTF

clone size: .
V gene: TRBV5-1
CDR3 protein: CASSSRTGQNTEAFF

clone size: few
V gene: TRBV7-9
CDR3 protein: CASSLAGGSGNTIYF

clone size: .
V gene: TRBV19
CDR3 protein: CASSFGQQKGNIQYF

clone size: few
V gene: TRBV3-1/TRBV3-2
CDR3 protein: CASSRPRRGGQDTQYF

clone size: .
V gene: TRBV28
CDR3 protein: CASSPRPYRTGSSDEQFF

clone size: .
V gene: TRBV12-3/TRBV12-4
CDR3 protein: CASSRSDEQFF

clone size: few
V gene: TRBV4-1
CDR3 protein: CASRLQGTEAFF

clone size: .
V gene: TRBV28
CDR3 protein: CASRSNYGYTF

clone size: .
V gene: TRBV2
CDR3 protein: CASSLQGVRRSSLHF

clone size: .
V gene: TRBV19
CDR3 protein: CASSIGLLNTEAFF